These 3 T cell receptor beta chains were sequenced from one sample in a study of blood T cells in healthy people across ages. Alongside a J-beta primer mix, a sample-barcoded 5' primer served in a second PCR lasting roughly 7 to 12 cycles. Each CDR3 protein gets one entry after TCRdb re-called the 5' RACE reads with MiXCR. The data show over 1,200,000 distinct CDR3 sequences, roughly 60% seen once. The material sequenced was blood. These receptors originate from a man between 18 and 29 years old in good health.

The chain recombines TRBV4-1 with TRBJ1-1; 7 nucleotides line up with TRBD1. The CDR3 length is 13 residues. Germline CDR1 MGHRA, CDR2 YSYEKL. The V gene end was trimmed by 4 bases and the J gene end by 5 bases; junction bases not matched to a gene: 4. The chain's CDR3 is CASSLPDRTEAFF. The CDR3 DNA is TGCGCCAGCAGCCTGCCGGACAGGACTGAAGCTTTCTTT.

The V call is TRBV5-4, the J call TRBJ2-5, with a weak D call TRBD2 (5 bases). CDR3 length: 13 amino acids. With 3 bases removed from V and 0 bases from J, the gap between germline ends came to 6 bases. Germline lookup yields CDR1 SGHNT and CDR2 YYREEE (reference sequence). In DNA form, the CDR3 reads TGTGCCAGCAGCTCAGCGGACCAAGAGACCCAGTACTTC. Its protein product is CASSSADQETQYF.

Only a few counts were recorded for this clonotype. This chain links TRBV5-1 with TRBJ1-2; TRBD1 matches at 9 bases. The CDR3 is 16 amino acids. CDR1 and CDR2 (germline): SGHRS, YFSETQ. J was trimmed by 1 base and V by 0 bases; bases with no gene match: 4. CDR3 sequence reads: CASSLAPGQGNYGYTF. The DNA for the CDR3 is TGCGCCAGCAGCTTGGCTCCGGGACAGGGTAACTATGGCTACACCTTC.